The 14 T cell receptor beta chains given below trace back to one sample, sequenced in a study of cytomegalovirus exposure and HLA in healthy donors. 60 Vbeta and 13 Jbeta primers were used in PCR. Repertoires were generated with immunoSEQ multiplex PCR, while TCRdb's copy carries only in-frame clones and drops some. The profile covers about 190,000 clones, with 75% to 85% appearing a single time and 2% to 2.5% taken by the ten largest. The specimen sequenced was PBMCs. These receptors originate from a woman aged 30 to 39 in good health and CMV-seronegative.

This clone was recorded a few times. This sequence joins TRBV28 and TRBJ2-1, with 7 bases fitting TRBD2. From germline, CDR1 is MDHEN and CDR2 SYDVKM. V shed 2 bases, J shed 8 bases, and the junction held 12 bases outside the gene matches. The CDR3 length is 16 residues. CDR3 amino acids: CASSLHGGRFLDEQFF. For the CDR3, the DNA is TGTGCCAGCAGTTTACACGGCGGGAGATTCCTAGATGAGCAGTTCTTC. Full variable domain (outside the CDR3, taken from reference TRBV28 and TRBJ2-1): DVKVTQSSRYLVKRTGEKVFLECVQDMDHENMFWYRQDPGLGLRLIYFSYDVKMKEKGDIPEGYSVSREKKERFSLILESASTNQTSMYLCASSLHGGRFLDEQFFGPGTRLTVL.

In this sample, this clone turned up a few times. The rearrangement joins TRBV7-2 to TRBJ2-1, with 8 positions matching TRBD2. The CDR3 spans 14 residues. Germline V gives CDR1 SGHTA, CDR2 FQGNSA. The trim removed 8 bases at V and 5 bases at J, leaving 8 bases unmatched. The CDR3: CASRLSGANNEQFF. For the CDR3, the DNA is TGTGCCAGCCGACTTAGCGGGGCAAACAATGAGCAGTTCTTC. Using reference TRBV7-2 and TRBJ2-1 for the parts outside the CDR3, the full variable domain is GAGVSQSPSNKVTEKGKDVELRCDPISGHTALYWYRQSLGQGLEFLIYFQGNSAPDKSGLPSDRFSAERTGGSVSTLTIQRTQQEDSAVYLCASRLSGANNEQFFGPGTRLTVL.

This clone is a singleton in its sample. Here the CDR3 reads CASRKTGGVTGELFF. CDR3 DNA sequence: TGTGCCAGTAGGAAAACAGGGGGCGTGACCGGGGAGCTGTTTTTT. The rearrangement uses TRBV19 and TRBJ2-2; 9 bases map to TRBD1. Germline V gene data show CDR1 as LNHDA and CDR2 as SQIVND (reference sequence). V shed 6 bases and J 5 bases; nucleotides not matched to a gene: 7. This CDR3 is built from 15 residues.

J is TRBJ2-5 and V is TRBV7-2; 7 bases map to TRBD1. There are 16 residues in the CDR3. Germline V CDR1 and CDR2: SGHTA, FQGNSA. V lost 6 bases and J lost 1; bases outside the gene matches: 11. The CDR3: CASRATGVWSQETQYF. The CDR3 DNA reads as TGTGCCAGCAGGGCCACAGGGGTTTGGTCCCAAGAGACCCAGTACTTC.

The chain recombines TRBV4-3 with TRBJ1-6, with a tentative D call TRBD1 (5 bases). Trimming left V 1 base short and J 6 bases short, with 13 bases between. The CDR3 consists of 16 residues. The germline V gene encodes CDR1 LGHNA and CDR2 YSLEER. In DNA, the CDR3 is TGCGCCAGCAGCCAAGCGGGGGACGGGCTTAATTCACCCCTCCACTTT. Protein sequence: CASSQAGDGLNSPLHF.

The table lists this clone with a count of one. The genes are TRBV14 and TRBJ2-2; D remains ambiguous. The length of the CDR3 is 16 residues. The germline gives CDR1 SGHDN, CDR2 FVKESK. V lost 0 bases, J lost 0 bases, and 8 bases lay in between. The DNA for the CDR3 is TGTGCCAGCAGCCAAGACTACGTCTCGAACACCGGGGAGCTGTTTTTT. As protein: CASSQDYVSNTGELFF. The whole variable domain, filled in from reference TRBV14 and TRBJ2-2, reads EAGVTQFPSHSVIEKGQTVTLRCDPISGHDNLYWYRRVMGKEIKFLLHFVKESKQDESGMPNNRFLAERTGGTYSTLKVQPAELEDSGVYFCASSQDYVSNTGELFFGEGSRLTVL.

J is TRBJ2-3 and V is TRBV18, with 11 bases identical to TRBD2. The CDR3 spans 14 residues. CDR1 is KGHSH and CDR2 is LQKENI in the germline V gene. J was trimmed by 4 bases and V by 5 bases; bases with no gene match: 2. CDR3 sequence reads: CASSTSGSSDTQYF. CDR3 DNA sequence: TGTGCCAGCTCAACTAGCGGGAGCTCAGATACGCAGTATTTT.

This clone was detected only once. CDR3 nucleotide sequence: TGTGCCAGCTTTAGCGGGAGGGCCCGAGATACGCAGTATTTT. Translating it yields CASFSGRARDTQYF. The chain has TRBV6-1 and TRBJ2-3, with TRBD2 matching 11 bases. Per germline, CDR1 MNHNS and CDR2 SASEGT. V lost 8 bases and J lost 5; bases outside the gene matches: 6. The CDR3 contains 14 residues.

The chain joins TRBV5-6 to TRBJ1-1; D may be TRBD1 (5 bases). The CDR3 contains 16 residues. Trimming left V 0 bases short and J 4 bases short, with 16 bases between. The germline CDR1 and CDR2 sequences are SGHDT and YYEEEE. The CDR3 protein is CASSLAAGGRGTEAFF. The CDR3 DNA is TGTGCCAGCAGCTTGGCTGCCGGGGGACGTGGCACTGAAGCTTTCTTT.

V and J are TRBV5-5 and TRBJ2-1; 7 nucleotides match TRBD2. CDR1 is SGHKS and CDR2 is YYEKEE in the germline V gene (reference sequence). The junction had 4 bases not matched to a gene; V was cut back by 0 bases and J by 4 bases. The CDR3 length is 15 residues. CDR3 residues: CASSLGLAVYNEQFF. The CDR3 nucleotides read TGTGCCAGCAGCTTGGGGCTAGCGGTATACAATGAGCAGTTCTTC.

CDR3 DNA: TGTGCCAGTGGCCTCGGGACAGGTAGCAATCAGCCCCAGCATTTT. Protein sequence: CASGLGTGSNQPQHF. V gene TRBV19 combines with J gene TRBJ1-5; 8 bases are a match to TRBD1. The ends lost 8 bases at V and 0 bases at J; junction bases unmatched: 6. The CDR3 consists of 15 residues. Germline lookup yields CDR1 LNHDA and CDR2 SQIVND (reference sequence).

The chain has TRBV19 and TRBJ2-2; D might be TRBD1 (6 bases). Germline lookup yields CDR1 LNHDA and CDR2 SQIVND (reference sequence). V lost 4 bases, J lost 3 bases, and 15 bases lay in between. The CDR3 length is 16 residues. CDR3 region: CASSTFRGRDTGELFF. The CDR3 coding sequence is TGTGCCAGTAGTACTTTCAGGGGCAGGGACACCGGGGAGCTGTTTTTT.

CDR3 sequence (DNA): TGTGCCAGCAGTGAAGGAGTGACGGGGAACACTGAAGCTTTCTTT. This translates into CASSEGVTGNTEAFF. The chain joins TRBV6-1 to TRBJ1-1; D is ambiguous. Trimming left V 1 base short and J 1 base short, with 10 bases between. The CDR3 totals 15 residues. The germline CDR1 and CDR2 sequences are MNHNS and SASEGT.

The CDR3 bases are TGTGCCAGCAGTTTAGCCAGCTCCTACGAGCAGTACTTC. It specifies CASSLASSYEQYF. The V and J genes are TRBV27 and TRBJ2-7; D call uncertain. Germline CDR1 and CDR2: MNHEY and SMNVEV (reference sequence). V lost 2 bases and J lost 0, with 5 bases in between. The CDR3 spans 13 residues.